This paragraph covers one T cell receptor (beta chain) sequence. The target antigen is unknown. Profiling relied on immunoSEQ multiplex PCR, and the TCRdb table lists in-frame clones only, not all of them. The sample includes fewer than 2,500 clones, roughly 76% of them seen just once. The source of the sample is a study of high-grade serous ovarian cancer treatment subgroups. Tumor samples were taken before definitive surgery or chemotherapy. Study observations and caveats: Repertoire similarity ranged about 0.1 to 0.79 between tumors of one patient.

Germline trimming cut 5 bases from V and 3 bases from J; bases unmatched to any gene: 9. Germline V gene data show CDR1 as MDHEN and CDR2 as SYDVKM. The CDR3 sequence is 16 residues long. The sample was tumor tissue. The source is a human donor with high-grade serous ovarian cancer. The V call is TRBV28, the J call TRBJ2-7; the match to TRBD1 covers 11 bases. The CDR3, as DNA: TGTGCCAGCAGTCCCGCGGGACAGGGGGATTTCTACGAGCAGTACTTC. It encodes CASSPAGQGDFYEQYF.